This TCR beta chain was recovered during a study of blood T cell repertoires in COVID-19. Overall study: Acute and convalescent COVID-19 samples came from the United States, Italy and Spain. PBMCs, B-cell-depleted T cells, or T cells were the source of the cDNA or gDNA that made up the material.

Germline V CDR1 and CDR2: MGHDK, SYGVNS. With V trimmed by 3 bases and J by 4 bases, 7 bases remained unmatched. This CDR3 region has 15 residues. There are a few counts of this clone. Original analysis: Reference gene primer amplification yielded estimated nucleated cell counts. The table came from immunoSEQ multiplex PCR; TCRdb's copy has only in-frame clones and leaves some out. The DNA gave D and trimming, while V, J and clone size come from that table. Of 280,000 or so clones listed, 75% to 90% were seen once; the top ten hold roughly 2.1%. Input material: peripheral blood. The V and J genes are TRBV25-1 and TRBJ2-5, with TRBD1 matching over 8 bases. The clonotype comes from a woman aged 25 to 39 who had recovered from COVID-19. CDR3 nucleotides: TGTGCCAGCAGTGACTATTTTGGACAGGGAGAGACCCAGTACTTC. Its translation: CASSDYFGQGETQYF. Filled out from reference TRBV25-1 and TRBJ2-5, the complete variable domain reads EADIYQTPRYLVIGTGKKITLECSQTMGHDKMYWYQQDPGMELHLIHYSYGVNSTEKGDLSSESTVSRIRTEHFPLTLESARPSHTSQYLCASSDYFGQGETQYFGPGTRLLVL.